This T cell receptor (beta chain) emerged from a study of cytomegalovirus exposure and HLA in healthy donors. PCR employed 60 Vbeta and 13 Jbeta primers. TCRdb's table, derived via immunoSEQ multiplex PCR, lists solely in-frame clones and lacks some. Its listing shows tens of thousands of clones. CDR1 and CDR2 (germline): SGHRS, YFSETQ. The CDR3 spans 15 residues. Trimming cost V 0 bases and J 9 bases, with 13 bases left between them. The clonotype originates from a man between 40 and 49 years old in good health and CMV-seronegative. The sample was PBMCs. The rearrangement uses TRBV5-1 and TRBJ1-6, with a weak D call TRBD1 (5 bases). For the CDR3, the DNA is TGCGCCAGCAGCTTGGAGGCAGGGTTGTCTTCACCCCTCCACTTT. Its translation: CASSLEAGLSSPLHF.